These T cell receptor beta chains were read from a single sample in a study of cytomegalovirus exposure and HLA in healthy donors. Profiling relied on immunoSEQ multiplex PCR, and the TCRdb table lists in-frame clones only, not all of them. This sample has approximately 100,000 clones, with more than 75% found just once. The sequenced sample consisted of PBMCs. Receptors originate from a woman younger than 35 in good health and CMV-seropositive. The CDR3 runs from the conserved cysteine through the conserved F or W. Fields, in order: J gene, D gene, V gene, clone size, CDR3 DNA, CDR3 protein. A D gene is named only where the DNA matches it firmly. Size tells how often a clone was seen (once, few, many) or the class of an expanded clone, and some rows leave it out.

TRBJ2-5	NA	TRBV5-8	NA	TGTGCCAGCAGCTTGGCCCGTGTTGGAGAGCAGTACTTC	CASSLARVGEQYF
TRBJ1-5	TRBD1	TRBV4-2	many	TGTGCCAGCAGCCAAGGGGACAGGGTAGGGGATCAGCCCCAGCATTTT	CASSQGDRVGDQPQHF
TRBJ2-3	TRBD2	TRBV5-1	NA	TGCGCCAGCAGCCGGACGATAGCGGGCCCTACCACAGATACGCAGTATTTT	CASSRTIAGPTTDTQYF
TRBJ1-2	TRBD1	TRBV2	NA	TGTGCCAGCAGTCAAAGTAGGGGGCAGGATTCCCTTTATGGCTACACCTTC	CASSQSRGQDSLYGYTF
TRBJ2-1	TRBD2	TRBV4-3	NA	TGCGCCAGCAGCCGAGATTCCAGCGGGAGGGCCGTTAATGAGCAGTTCTTC	CASSRDSSGRAVNEQFF
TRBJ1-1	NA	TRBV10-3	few	TGTGCCATCAGTGAGCCGGAATCGACAGAGATGAACACTGAAGCTTTCTTT	CAISEPESTEMNTEAFF
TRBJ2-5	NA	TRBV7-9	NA	TGTGCCAGCACCTTAGATTTGGGCGGGGCCGAGACCCAGTACTTC	CASTLDLGGAETQYF
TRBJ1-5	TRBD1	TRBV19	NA	TGTGCCAGTAGGACCCGGGACAGACTCAATCAGCCCCAGCATTTT	CASRTRDRLNQPQHF
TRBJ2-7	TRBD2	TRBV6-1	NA	TGTGCCAGCACCTCCGGGGGGGGGCGAACCTACGAGCAGTACTTC	CASTSGGGRTYEQYF
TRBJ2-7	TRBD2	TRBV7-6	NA	TGTGCCAGCAGCTTAGCCGGGACTAGCGGGGCCTACGAGCAGTACTTC	CASSLAGTSGAYEQYF
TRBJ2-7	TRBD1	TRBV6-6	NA	TGTGCCAGCAGTTACCCCGACAGGGCCTACGAGCAGTACTTC	CASSYPDRAYEQYF
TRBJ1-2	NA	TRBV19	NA	TGTGCCAGTACAGTGGGAGGGAACAACTATGGCTACACCTTC	CASTVGGNNYGYTF
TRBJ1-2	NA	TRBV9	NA	TGTGCCAGCAGCGTAGCCTCCTTGGGGGGTGGAAATGGCTACACCTTC	CASSVASLGGGNGYTF
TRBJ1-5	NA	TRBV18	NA	TGTGCCAGCTCACCTAGACCTGGGGGGTCCGGGTATAGCAATCAGCCCCAGCATTTT	CASSPRPGGSGYSNQPQHF
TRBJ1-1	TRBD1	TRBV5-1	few	TGCGCCAGCAGCCCTGGACAGGGGGCAGGGGGCCCTGAAGCTTTCTTT	CASSPGQGAGGPEAFF
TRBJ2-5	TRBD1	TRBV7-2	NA	TGTGCCAGCAGCTCAACAGGGGGCCAAGAGACCCAGTACTTC	CASSSTGGQETQYF
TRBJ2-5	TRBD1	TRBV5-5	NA	TGTGCCAGCAGCTTGGAAGGGGGCCGACAAGAGACCCAGTACTTC	CASSLEGGRQETQYF
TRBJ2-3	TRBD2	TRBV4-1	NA	TGCGCCAGCAGCCACCCCAAGGGGCGGGGGACTAGCACAGATACGCAGTATTTT	CASSHPKGRGTSTDTQYF
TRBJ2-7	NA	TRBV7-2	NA	TGTGCCAGCAGCTCGGAGGTGGGATGGAACGAGCAGTACTTC	CASSSEVGWNEQYF
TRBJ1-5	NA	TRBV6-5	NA	TGTGCCAGCAGTTACTGGGACAACAATCAGCCCCAGCATTTT	CASSYWDNNQPQHF
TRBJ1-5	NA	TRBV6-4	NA	TGTGCCAGCAGTGAGGGCAGCAATCAGCCCCAGCATTTT	CASSEGSNQPQHF
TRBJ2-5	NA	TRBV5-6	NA	TGTGCCGGGAGCTTCAGGGACACTCTAGGGACCCAGTACTTC	CAGSFRDTLGTQYF
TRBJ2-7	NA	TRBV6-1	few	TGTGCCAGCAGTGAGGTCAGATCCTACGAGCAGTACTTC	CASSEVRSYEQYF
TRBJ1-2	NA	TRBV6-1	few	TGTGCCAGCAGTGAAATCGGTCGTCTCGGCTATGGCTACACCTTC	CASSEIGRLGYGYTF
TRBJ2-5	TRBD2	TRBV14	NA	TGTGCCAGCAGCCGAGACCTCCTAGCGGGAGCTGTGTACTTC	CASSRDLLAGAVYF
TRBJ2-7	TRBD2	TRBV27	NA	TGTGCCAGCAGGGTTAGCGGGATTAACCCCTACGAGCAGTACTTC	CASRVSGINPYEQYF